A selection of T cell receptor beta chains follows, all from one sample in a study of spatial heterogeneity in lung cancer. TCRdb processed the 5' RACE reads anew with MiXCR; each CDR3 protein has one entry. The sample lists roughly 48,000 distinct CDR3 sequences; approximately 5.3% were seen once. Specimen: PBMCs, collected at surgery. Receptors were obtained from a male donor with early-stage non-small cell lung cancer. The CDR3 runs from the conserved cysteine through the conserved F or W. The order of the fields is J gene, clone size, D gene, V gene, CDR3 DNA, CDR3 protein. A D gene is named only where the DNA matches it firmly. Rows give clone size only sometimes, using once, few, many, or a class for an expanded clone.

J: TRBJ2-3; size: many; D: NA; V: TRBV6-6; DNA: TGTGCCAGCAGTTACTCGTGGGCAGATACGCAGTATTTT; CDR3: CASSYSWADTQYF
J: TRBJ1-5; size: many; D: TRBD1; V: TRBV4-1; DNA: TGCGCCAGCAGCCTACTCGACAGGGGTAATCAGCCCCAGCATTTT; CDR3: CASSLLDRGNQPQHF
J: TRBJ2-7; size: NA; D: TRBD2; V: TRBV4-2; DNA: TGTGCCAGCAGCCAAGAAGGGACTAGCGGGACCCTCGGTGAGCAGTACTTC; CDR3: CASSQEGTSGTLGEQYF
J: TRBJ2-1; size: many; D: TRBD2; V: TRBV5-1; DNA: TGCGCCAGCAGCGCTGGACTAGCGGGAGGCTTGCATGAGCAGTTCTTC; CDR3: CASSAGLAGGLHEQFF
J: TRBJ1-3; size: many; D: NA; V: TRBV9; DNA: TGTGCCAGCAGCCCGCACTCTGAACGGGCCTCTGGAAACACCATATATTTT; CDR3: CASSPHSERASGNTIYF
J: TRBJ2-1; size: many; D: TRBD1; V: TRBV4-1; DNA: TGCGCCAGCAGCCACTGGACAGGGGGCAATGAGCAGTTCTTC; CDR3: CASSHWTGGNEQFF
J: TRBJ2-1; size: NA; D: TRBD2; V: TRBV20-1; DNA: TGCAGTGCTCAGGGGACTAGCGGCAATGAGCAGTTCTTC; CDR3: CSAQGTSGNEQFF
J: TRBJ2-5; size: NA; D: NA; V: TRBV12-3/TRBV12-4; DNA: TGTGCCAGCAGTTTCCCCCTTGGGACCCAGTACTTC; CDR3: CASSFPLGTQYF
J: TRBJ1-2; size: NA; D: NA; V: TRBV6-5; DNA: TGTGCCAGCAGTCCACAGGGTGGCGGCTACACCTTC; CDR3: CASSPQGGGYTF
J: TRBJ2-1; size: many; D: NA; V: TRBV7-2; DNA: TGTGCCAGCAGCTTACCAGACAGCGTTGAGCAGTTCTTC; CDR3: CASSLPDSVEQFF
J: TRBJ2-7; size: NA; D: TRBD1; V: TRBV28; DNA: TGTGCCAGCAGTTTAGGCAGGGGGATCTACGAGCAGTACTTC; CDR3: CASSLGRGIYEQYF
J: TRBJ2-7; size: many; D: TRBD2; V: TRBV12-3/TRBV12-4; DNA: TGTGCCAGCAGTTCCGGGACTAGCGGGAGAGGATACGAGCAGTACTTC; CDR3: CASSSGTSGRGYEQYF
J: TRBJ2-2; size: many; D: TRBD2; V: TRBV7-9; DNA: TGTGCCAGCAGCCGCCCAGGGACTAGCGGGACTGCCGGGGAGCTGTTTTTT; CDR3: CASSRPGTSGTAGELFF
J: TRBJ2-2; size: NA; D: TRBD2; V: TRBV9; DNA: TGTGCCAGCAGCGGCGGACTAGCGAGCACCGGGGAGCTGTTTTTT; CDR3: CASSGGLASTGELFF
J: TRBJ2-1; size: many; D: TRBD2; V: TRBV24-1; DNA: TGTGCCACCAGTGATTCTAGCGGGAGGGCCATCAATGAGCAGTTCTTC; CDR3: CATSDSSGRAINEQFF
J: TRBJ2-3; size: many; D: TRBD2; V: TRBV20-1; DNA: TGCAGTGCTAGAGATCTCGCGGCGGGAGGGACCACAGATACGCAGTATTTT; CDR3: CSARDLAAGGTTDTQYF
J: TRBJ2-1; size: many; D: NA; V: TRBV28; DNA: TGTGCCAGCAGTTTATGGGCGGCGGGTGAAATGAACAATGAGCAGTTCTTC; CDR3: CASSLWAAGEMNNEQFF
J: TRBJ1-5; size: many; D: TRBD1; V: TRBV4-1; DNA: TGCGCCAGCTCCTGGGACAGGGGAGTTCAGCCCCAGCATTTT; CDR3: CASSWDRGVQPQHF
J: TRBJ2-5; size: many; D: TRBD2; V: TRBV5-4; DNA: TGTGCCAGCAGCTTGCAACTAGCGGGAGGCACAGAGACCCAGTACTTC; CDR3: CASSLQLAGGTETQYF
J: TRBJ2-7; size: many; D: NA; V: TRBV4-1; DNA: TGCGCCAGCAGCGATCCTCCGTGGAGGGGTTCCAACGAGCAGTACTTC; CDR3: CASSDPPWRGSNEQYF
J: TRBJ1-5; size: many; D: TRBD1; V: TRBV7-9; DNA: TGTGCCAGCAGCCTAACGGGACAGGGTGATCAGCCCCAGCATTTT; CDR3: CASSLTGQGDQPQHF
J: TRBJ2-5; size: many; D: TRBD2; V: TRBV20-1; DNA: TGCAGTGCTAGAGATTCACTAGCGGGGAAAGAGACCCAGTACTTC; CDR3: CSARDSLAGKETQYF
J: TRBJ1-1; size: many; D: TRBD1; V: TRBV12-3/TRBV12-4; DNA: TGTGCCAGCGGTGGAGCCCGGGACAGGGTCTTCAGCACTGAAGCTTTCTTT; CDR3: CASGGARDRVFSTEAFF
J: TRBJ1-2; size: many; D: NA; V: TRBV29-1; DNA: TGCAGCGTTGGACAGGTCGCGGGCTATGGCTACACCTTC; CDR3: CSVGQVAGYGYTF
J: TRBJ2-7; size: many; D: NA; V: TRBV6-2/TRBV6-3; DNA: TGTGCCAGCAGGACAGATTTTTCTTCCTACGAGCAGTACTTC; CDR3: CASRTDFSSYEQYF
J: TRBJ2-7; size: NA; D: TRBD2; V: TRBV6-5; DNA: TGTGCCAGCAGTTACTTGTCTAGCGGGAGGCAAAACGAGCAGTACTTC; CDR3: CASSYLSSGRQNEQYF
J: TRBJ1-2; size: few; D: NA; V: TRBV2; DNA: TGTGCCAGCAGTGAACTCACACGCGACTATGGCTACACCTTC; CDR3: CASSELTRDYGYTF
J: TRBJ2-2; size: NA; D: TRBD1; V: TRBV7-2; DNA: TGTGCCAGCAGCTTAGCAGGGGGCCCCGGGGAGCTGTTTTTT; CDR3: CASSLAGGPGELFF
J: TRBJ1-2; size: NA; D: NA; V: TRBV7-9; DNA: TGTGCCAGCAGCGACACAGGGACCCATGGCTACACCTTC; CDR3: CASSDTGTHGYTF
J: TRBJ1-1; size: many; D: NA; V: TRBV7-3; DNA: TGTGCCAGCAGCTTAAACAGAAACACTGAAGCTTTCTTT; CDR3: CASSLNRNTEAFF
J: TRBJ2-5; size: many; D: TRBD1; V: TRBV20-1; DNA: TGCAGTGCTAGAGATCCACGGGACAGGGGGCGTGAGACCCAGTACTTC; CDR3: CSARDPRDRGRETQYF
J: TRBJ2-5; size: many; D: TRBD2; V: TRBV20-1; DNA: TGCAGTGGGAATTTAGCGGGCCAAGAGACCCAGTACTTC; CDR3: CSGNLAGQETQYF
J: TRBJ2-6; size: many; D: NA; V: TRBV19; DNA: TGTGCCAGTAGGTGGTACTCTGGGGCCAACGTCCTGACTTTC; CDR3: CASRWYSGANVLTF
J: TRBJ1-4; size: many; D: TRBD1; V: TRBV7-9; DNA: TGTGCCAGCAGAACCGGGACAGGGCAAGAAAAACTGTTTTTT; CDR3: CASRTGTGQEKLFF
J: TRBJ2-1; size: many; D: TRBD2; V: TRBV9; DNA: TGTGCCAGCAGCGTAGGGCTAGCGGGAGGTATTGAGCAGTTCTTC; CDR3: CASSVGLAGGIEQFF
J: TRBJ1-2; size: many; D: NA; V: TRBV20-1; DNA: TGCAGTGCCCAGACTAACTATGGCTACACCTTC; CDR3: CSAQTNYGYTF
J: TRBJ2-1; size: many; D: NA; V: TRBV12-3/TRBV12-4; DNA: TGTGCCAGCAGTTTTAGTCTTCGTAGCGGAGCGTACAATGAGCAGTTCTTC; CDR3: CASSFSLRSGAYNEQFF
J: TRBJ2-1; size: many; D: NA; V: TRBV11-2; DNA: TGTGCCAGCAGCCCCTTCGGGGTCAATGAGCAGTTCTTC; CDR3: CASSPFGVNEQFF
J: TRBJ2-3; size: many; D: TRBD2; V: TRBV5-1; DNA: TGCGCCAGCAGGCCAGCGGGAGGGCCTCTCACAGATACGCAGTATTTT; CDR3: CASRPAGGPLTDTQYF
J: TRBJ2-3; size: many; D: TRBD2; V: TRBV6-2/TRBV6-3; DNA: TGTGCCAGCAGCCCTACTCGATCTAGCGGGTTCACAGATACGCAGTATTTT; CDR3: CASSPTRSSGFTDTQYF